This T cell receptor (beta chain) was recorded in a study of cytomegalovirus exposure and HLA in healthy donors. The PCR used 60 Vbeta and 13 Jbeta primers. Only in-frame clones appear in the TCRdb table, and some are missing; sequencing was by immunoSEQ multiplex PCR. Of under 150,000 clones listed, about 80% were seen once; the top ten hold around 4.5%. Germline V lookup: CDR1 MNHEY, CDR2 SVGAGI. V lost 7 bases to trimming and J lost 1 base; unmatched junction nucleotides: 5. CDR3 length: 15 amino acids. Worth noting for this clone: No antigen is known for it.

Study-level points and caveats: Several of the most significant clusters appeared, in a later analysis, to be linked to common viral pathogens. The study reported that TCR beta sequences accurately predicted HLA-A and HLA-B alleles in most subjects. The study recorded more than 150 TCR beta chains that were cytomegalovirus-associated.

The origin of this receptor is a man between 35 and 55 years old in good health and CMV-seropositive. Sequencing was performed on PBMCs. The gene calls are TRBV6-5 and TRBJ2-1; TRBD1 matches 9 bases. As DNA, the CDR3 is TGTGCCAGCACCCGGGACAGGGTATCCTACAATGAGCAGTTCTTC. Translation gives CASTRDRVSYNEQFF.